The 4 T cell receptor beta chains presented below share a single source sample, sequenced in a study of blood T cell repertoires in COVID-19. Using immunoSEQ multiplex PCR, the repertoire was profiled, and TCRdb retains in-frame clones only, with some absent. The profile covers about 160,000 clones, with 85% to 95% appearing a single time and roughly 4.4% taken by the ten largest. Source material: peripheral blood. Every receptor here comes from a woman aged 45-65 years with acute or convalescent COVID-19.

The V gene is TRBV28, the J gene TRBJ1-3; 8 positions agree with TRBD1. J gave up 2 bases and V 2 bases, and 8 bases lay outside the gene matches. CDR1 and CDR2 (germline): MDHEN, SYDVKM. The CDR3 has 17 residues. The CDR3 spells CASSLPLIQGAGNTIYF. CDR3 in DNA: TGTGCCAGCAGTTTACCCTTAATACAGGGGGCTGGAAACACCATATATTTT.

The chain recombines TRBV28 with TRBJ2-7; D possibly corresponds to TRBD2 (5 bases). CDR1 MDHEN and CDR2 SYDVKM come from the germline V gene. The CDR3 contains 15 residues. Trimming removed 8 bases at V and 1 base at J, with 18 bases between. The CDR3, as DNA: TGTGCCAGCCAAGAGGACTCCCTGGCTTCCTACGAGCAGTACTTC. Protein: CASQEDSLASYEQYF.

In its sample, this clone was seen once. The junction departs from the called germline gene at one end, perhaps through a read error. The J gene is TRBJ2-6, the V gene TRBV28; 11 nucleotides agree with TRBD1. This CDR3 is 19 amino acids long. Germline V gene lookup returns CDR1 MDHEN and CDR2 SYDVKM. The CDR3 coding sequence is TGTGCCAGCAGTCTATGGGACAGGGGGTTAAAATCTGGGGCCAACGTCCTGACTTTC. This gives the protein CASSLWDRGLKSGANVLTF. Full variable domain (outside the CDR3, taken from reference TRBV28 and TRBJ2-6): DVKVTQSSRYLVKRTGEKVFLECVQDMDHENMFWYRQDPGLGLRLIYFSYDVKMKEKGDIPEGYSVSREKKERFSLILESASTNQTSMYLCASSLWDRGLKSGANVLTFGAGSRLTVL.

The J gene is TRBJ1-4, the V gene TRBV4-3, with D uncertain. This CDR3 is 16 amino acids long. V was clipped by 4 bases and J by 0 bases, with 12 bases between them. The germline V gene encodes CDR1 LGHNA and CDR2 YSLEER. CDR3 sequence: CASSRVAGSTNEKLFF. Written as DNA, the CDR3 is TGCGCCAGCAGCCGGGTAGCGGGGTCAACTAATGAAAAACTGTTTTTT.